The entry below describes one T cell receptor (beta chain). This receptor's antigen is unknown. It has no much larger one-base neighbor in the sample; base qualities were not kept. Peripheral blood CD8+ and CD4+ T cells from healthy donors, Susac syndrome patients and multiple sclerosis patients were profiled by high-throughput TCR beta sequencing. Multiple sclerosis controls were treatment-naive patients with stable or active relapsing-remitting disease fulfilling revised McDonald criteria. Bulk CD8+ and CD4+ T cells were purified magnetically by negative isolation, whereas CD8+ TEMRA cells were enriched by FACS. Blood was collected in EDTA tubes and processed within 24 hours, with PBMCs isolated through density gradient centrifugation. PBMCs intended for TCR sequencing were cryopreserved in liquid nitrogen and were subsequently thawed in a 37 degrees C water bath. Purity of sorted or isolated CD4+, CD8+ and CD8+ TEMRA cells was at least 90%.

The CDR3, cysteine through phenylalanine, is 14 amino acids long. Of all the DNA, just the CDR3 is kept, 42 bases in frame from base 1. For this chain, trimming is 6 bases at the V end and 1 base at the J end, and the number of junction bases without a gene match is 3. For CDR1 and CDR2, the germline V gene lists SGHRS and YFSETQ. RNA was extracted using the RNeasy kit, and about 0.5 to 1 microgram was reverse transcribed with random hexamers. TCR beta CDR3 regions were amplified with the immunoSEQ multiplex PCR assay covering 54 Vbeta and 13 Jbeta segments. PCR amplification bias was corrected using a synthetic template baseline for primer optimization and computational correction. The study's processing was this. Only productive sequences were kept, with reads annotated to V, D and J genes according to IMGT and analyzed in immunoSEQ Analyzer. Clonality was computed as one minus Shannon entropy normalized by log2 of the number of productive unique sequences. For each patient and control, public and private clones were evaluated among the 100 most prevalent clones. Clones were defined as Susac-specific when absent from the healthy and MS cohorts, from some 1,100 published viral clones and from other ImmuneACCESS disease sequences. The raw public reads went through TCRdb reprocessing: fastp at Q25, MiXCR clone calling, in-frame beta chains kept. Every CDR3 protein is listed once, alongside the most common genes and DNA of its rows. V and J calls and clone size were set by TCRdb, not the authors. Recorded for this sample are approximately 230,000 distinct CDR3 sequences; just under 95% of them occurred a single time. The top ten constitute about 0.071% of the sample.

The sample is drawn from a study of CD8 T cells in Susac syndrome (dated by TCRdb to between 2019 and 2020). In the study overall: Whether CD8+ T cell activation and differentiation in Susac syndrome was antigen driven was tested using repertoire sequencing.

Broader findings and caveats from the paper: The number of individuals in the TCR sequencing and HLA analysis was acknowledged as relatively small.

The sequenced sample was CD4+ T cells from PBMCs. The rearranged segments are TRBV5-1 and TRBJ2-3; 9 central nucleotides agree with TRBD2. The sequence was obtained from a human donor with multiple sclerosis. The nucleotides read TGCGCCAGCAAGGCTAGCGGGGGCACAGATACGCAGTATTTT. Its translation reads: CASKASGGTDTQYF.